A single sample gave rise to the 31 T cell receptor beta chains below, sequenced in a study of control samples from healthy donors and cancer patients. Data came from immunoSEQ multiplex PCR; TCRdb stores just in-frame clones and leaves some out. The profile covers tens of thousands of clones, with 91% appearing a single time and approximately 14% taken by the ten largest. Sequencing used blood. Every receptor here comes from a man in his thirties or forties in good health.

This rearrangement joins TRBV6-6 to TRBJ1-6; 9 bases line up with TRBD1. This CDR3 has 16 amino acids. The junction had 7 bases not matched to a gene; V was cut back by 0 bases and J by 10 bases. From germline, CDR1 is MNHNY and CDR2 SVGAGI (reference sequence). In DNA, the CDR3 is TGTGCCAGCAGTTACTCCGGGACAGGGATCGGATCACCCCTCCACTTT. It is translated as CASSYSGTGIGSPLHF.

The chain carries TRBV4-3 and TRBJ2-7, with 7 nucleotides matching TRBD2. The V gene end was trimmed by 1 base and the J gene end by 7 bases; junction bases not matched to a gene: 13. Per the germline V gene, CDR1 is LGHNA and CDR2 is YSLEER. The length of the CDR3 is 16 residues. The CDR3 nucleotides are TGCGCCAGCAGCCAAGGAGTGGGAGGGCTGGGATGGGAGCAGTACTTC. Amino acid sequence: CASSQGVGGLGWEQYF.

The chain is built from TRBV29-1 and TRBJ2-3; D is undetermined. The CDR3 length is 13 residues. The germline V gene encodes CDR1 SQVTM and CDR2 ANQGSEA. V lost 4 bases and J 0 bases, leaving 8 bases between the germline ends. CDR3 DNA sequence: TGCAGCGTTGCGGAAGTGAGCACAGATACGCAGTATTTT. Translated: CSVAEVSTDTQYF.

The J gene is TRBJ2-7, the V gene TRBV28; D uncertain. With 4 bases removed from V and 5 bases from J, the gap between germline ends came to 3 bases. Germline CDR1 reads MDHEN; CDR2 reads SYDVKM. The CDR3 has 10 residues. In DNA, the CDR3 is TGTGCCAGCAGTTACAACGAGCAGTACTTC. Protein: CASSYNEQYF.

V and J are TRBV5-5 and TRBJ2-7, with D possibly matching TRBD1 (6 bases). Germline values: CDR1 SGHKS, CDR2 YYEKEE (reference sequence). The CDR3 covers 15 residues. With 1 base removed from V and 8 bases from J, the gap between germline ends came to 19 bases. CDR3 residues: CASSLLETGFVKQYF. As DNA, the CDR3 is TGTGCCAGCAGCTTGTTGGAGACAGGATTTGTCAAGCAGTACTTC.

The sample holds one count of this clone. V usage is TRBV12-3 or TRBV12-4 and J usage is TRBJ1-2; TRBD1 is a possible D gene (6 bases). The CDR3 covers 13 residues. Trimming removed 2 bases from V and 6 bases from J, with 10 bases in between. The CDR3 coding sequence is TGTGCCAGCAGTTTAAGCAGGGGAGATGGCTACACCTTC. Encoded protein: CASSLSRGDGYTF.

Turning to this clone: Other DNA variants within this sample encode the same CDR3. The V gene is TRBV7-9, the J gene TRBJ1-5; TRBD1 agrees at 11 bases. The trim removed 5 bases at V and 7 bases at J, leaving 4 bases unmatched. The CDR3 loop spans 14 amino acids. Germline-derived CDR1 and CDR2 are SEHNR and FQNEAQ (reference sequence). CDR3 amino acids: CASSQGQGGQPQHF. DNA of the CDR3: TGTGCCAGCAGCCAGGGACAGGGGGGGCAGCCCCAGCATTTT.

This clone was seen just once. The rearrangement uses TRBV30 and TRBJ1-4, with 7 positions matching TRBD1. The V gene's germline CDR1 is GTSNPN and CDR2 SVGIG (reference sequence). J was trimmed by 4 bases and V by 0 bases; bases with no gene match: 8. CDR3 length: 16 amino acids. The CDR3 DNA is TGTGCCTGGAGTGTACGAACAGGGGCCAATAATGAAAAACTGTTTTTT. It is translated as CAWSVRTGANNEKLFF.

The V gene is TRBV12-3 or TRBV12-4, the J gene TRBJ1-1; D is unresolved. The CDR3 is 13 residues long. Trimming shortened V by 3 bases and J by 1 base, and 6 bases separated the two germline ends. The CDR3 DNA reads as TGTGCCAGCAGTTTTGGCCAGAACACTGAAGCTTTCTTT. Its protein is CASSFGQNTEAFF.

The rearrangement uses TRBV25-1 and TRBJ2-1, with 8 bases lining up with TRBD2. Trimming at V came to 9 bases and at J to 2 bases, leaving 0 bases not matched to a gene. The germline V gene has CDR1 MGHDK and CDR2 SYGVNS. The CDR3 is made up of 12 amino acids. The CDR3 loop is CASSGTYNEQFF. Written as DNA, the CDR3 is TGTGCCAGTAGCGGGACCTACAATGAGCAGTTCTTC.

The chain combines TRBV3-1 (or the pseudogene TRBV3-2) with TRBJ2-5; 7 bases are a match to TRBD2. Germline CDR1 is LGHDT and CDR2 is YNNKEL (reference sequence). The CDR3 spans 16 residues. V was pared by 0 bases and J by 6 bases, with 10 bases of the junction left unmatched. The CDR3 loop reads CASSQELGGGAKTQYF. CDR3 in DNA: TGTGCCAGCAGCCAAGAGTTGGGGGGAGGGGCCAAGACCCAGTACTTC.

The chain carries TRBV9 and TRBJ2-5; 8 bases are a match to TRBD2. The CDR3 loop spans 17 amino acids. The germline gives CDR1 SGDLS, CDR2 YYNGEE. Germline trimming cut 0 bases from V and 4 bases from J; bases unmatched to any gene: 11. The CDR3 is CASSVGLREDPPETQYF. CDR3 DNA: TGTGCCAGCAGCGTAGGGTTGCGGGAGGACCCCCCAGAGACCCAGTACTTC.

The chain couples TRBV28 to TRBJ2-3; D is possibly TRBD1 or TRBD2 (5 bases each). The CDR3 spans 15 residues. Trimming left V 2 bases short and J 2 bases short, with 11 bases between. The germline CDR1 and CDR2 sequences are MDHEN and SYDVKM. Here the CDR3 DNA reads TGTGCCAGCAGTTTAGAGGGGCGCCCCACAGATACGCAGTATTTT. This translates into CASSLEGRPTDTQYF. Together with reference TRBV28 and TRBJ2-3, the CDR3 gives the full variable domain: DVKVTQSSRYLVKRTGEKVFLECVQDMDHENMFWYRQDPGLGLRLIYFSYDVKMKEKGDIPEGYSVSREKKERFSLILESASTNQTSMYLCASSLEGRPTDTQYFGPGTRLTVL.

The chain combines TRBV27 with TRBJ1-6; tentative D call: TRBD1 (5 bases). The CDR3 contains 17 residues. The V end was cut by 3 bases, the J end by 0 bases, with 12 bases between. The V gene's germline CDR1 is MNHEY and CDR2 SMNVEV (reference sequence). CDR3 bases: TGTGCCAGCAGTTTGGGGACGGGAAGCTCCTATAATTCACCCCTCCACTTT. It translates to CASSLGTGSSYNSPLHF.

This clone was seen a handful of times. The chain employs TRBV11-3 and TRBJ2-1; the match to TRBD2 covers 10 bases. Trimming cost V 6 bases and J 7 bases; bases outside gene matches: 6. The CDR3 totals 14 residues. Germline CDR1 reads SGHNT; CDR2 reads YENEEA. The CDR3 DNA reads TGTGCCAGCAGAGGAGCGGGAGGGCCTAATGAGCAGTTCTTC. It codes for CASRGAGGPNEQFF. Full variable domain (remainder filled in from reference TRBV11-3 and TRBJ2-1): EAGVVQSPRYKIIEKKQPVAFWCNPISGHNTLYWYLQNLGQGPELLIRYENEEAVDDSQLPKDRFSAERLKGVDSTLKIQPAELGDSAVYLCASRGAGGPNEQFFGPGTRLTVL.

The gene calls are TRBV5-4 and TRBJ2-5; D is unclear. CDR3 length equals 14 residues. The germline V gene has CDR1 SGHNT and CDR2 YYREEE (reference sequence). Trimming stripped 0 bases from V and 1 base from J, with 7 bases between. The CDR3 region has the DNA TGTGCCAGCAGCTTGGGGATAGGCCAAGAGACCCAGTACTTC. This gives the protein CASSLGIGQETQYF.

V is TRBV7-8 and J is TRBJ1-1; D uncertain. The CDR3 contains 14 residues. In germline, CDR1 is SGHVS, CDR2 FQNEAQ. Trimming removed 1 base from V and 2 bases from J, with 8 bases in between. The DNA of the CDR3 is TGTGCCAGCAGCTTAGTCCCGGGAAACACTGAAGCTTTCTTT. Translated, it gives CASSLVPGNTEAFF.

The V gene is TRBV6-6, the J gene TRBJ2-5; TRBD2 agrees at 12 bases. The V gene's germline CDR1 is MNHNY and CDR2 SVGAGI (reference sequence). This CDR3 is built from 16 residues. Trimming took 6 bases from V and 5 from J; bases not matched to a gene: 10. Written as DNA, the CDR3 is TGTGCCAGCAGCTTCGCCGCTAGCGGGAGGGGTGAGACCCAGTACTTC. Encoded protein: CASSFAASGRGETQYF.

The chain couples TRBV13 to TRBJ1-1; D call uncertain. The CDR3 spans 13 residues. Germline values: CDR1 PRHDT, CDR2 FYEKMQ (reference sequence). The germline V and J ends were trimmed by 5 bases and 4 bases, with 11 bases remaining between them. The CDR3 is CASSQRHFTEAFF. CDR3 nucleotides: TGTGCCAGCAGCCAGAGACATTTCACTGAAGCTTTCTTT. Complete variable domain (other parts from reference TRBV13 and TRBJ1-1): AAGVIQSPRHLIKEKRETATLKCYPIPRHDTVYWYQQGPGQDPQFLISFYEKMQSDKGSIPDRFSAQQFSDYHSELNMSSLELGDSALYFCASSQRHFTEAFFGQGTRLTVV.

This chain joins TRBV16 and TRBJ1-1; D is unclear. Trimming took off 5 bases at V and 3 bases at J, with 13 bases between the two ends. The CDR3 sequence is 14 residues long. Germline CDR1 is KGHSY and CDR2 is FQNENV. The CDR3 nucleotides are TGTGCCAGCAGCGAGGAGGACTTCTACACTGAAGCTTTCTTT. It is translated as CASSEEDFYTEAFF.

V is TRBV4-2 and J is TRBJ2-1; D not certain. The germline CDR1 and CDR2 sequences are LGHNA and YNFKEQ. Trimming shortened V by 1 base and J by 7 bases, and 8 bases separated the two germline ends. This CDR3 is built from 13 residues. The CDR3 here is CASSQGGKNEQFF. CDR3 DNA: TGTGCCAGCAGCCAAGGAGGAAAGAATGAGCAGTTCTTC.

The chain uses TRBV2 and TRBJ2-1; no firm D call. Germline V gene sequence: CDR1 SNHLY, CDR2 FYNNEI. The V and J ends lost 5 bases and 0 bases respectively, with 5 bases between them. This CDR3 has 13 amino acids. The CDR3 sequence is CASSRASYNEQFF. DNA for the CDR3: TGTGCCAGCAGTAGGGCCTCCTACAATGAGCAGTTCTTC.

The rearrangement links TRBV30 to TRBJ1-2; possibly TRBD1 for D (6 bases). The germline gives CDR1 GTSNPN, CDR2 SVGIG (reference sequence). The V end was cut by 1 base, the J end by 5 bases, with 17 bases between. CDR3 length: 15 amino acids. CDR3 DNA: TGTGCCTGGAGTGGGGAGGTGGGGGGCAATTATGGCTACACCTTC. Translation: CAWSGEVGGNYGYTF.

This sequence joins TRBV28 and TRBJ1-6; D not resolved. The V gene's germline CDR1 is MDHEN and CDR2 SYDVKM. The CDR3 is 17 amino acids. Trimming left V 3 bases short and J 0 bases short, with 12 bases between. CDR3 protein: CASSFGGPSSYNSPLHF. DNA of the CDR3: TGTGCCAGCAGTTTCGGAGGGCCTAGCTCCTATAATTCACCCCTCCACTTT.

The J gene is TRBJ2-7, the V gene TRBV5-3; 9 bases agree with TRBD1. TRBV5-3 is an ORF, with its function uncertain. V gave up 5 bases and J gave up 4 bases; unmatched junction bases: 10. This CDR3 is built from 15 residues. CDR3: CARRGGDRVRYEQYF. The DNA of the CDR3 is TGTGCCAGAAGGGGTGGGGACAGGGTAAGGTACGAGCAGTACTTC.

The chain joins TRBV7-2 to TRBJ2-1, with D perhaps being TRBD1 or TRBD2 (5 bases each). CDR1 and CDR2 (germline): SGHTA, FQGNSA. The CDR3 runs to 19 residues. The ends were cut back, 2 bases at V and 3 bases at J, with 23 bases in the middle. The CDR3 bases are TGTGCCAGCAGCTTAAATGGGGGTGGTGGTTATAGTTTCTACAATGAGCAGTTCTTC. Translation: CASSLNGGGGYSFYNEQFF.

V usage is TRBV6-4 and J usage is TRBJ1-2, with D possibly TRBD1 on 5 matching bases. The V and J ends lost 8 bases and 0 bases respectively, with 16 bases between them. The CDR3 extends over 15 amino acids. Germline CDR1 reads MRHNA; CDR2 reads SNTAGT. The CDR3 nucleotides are TGTGCCAGCTCCGAACAGGCGAACCCTAACTATGGCTACACCTTC. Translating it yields CASSEQANPNYGYTF.

CDR3 sequence reads: CASSLNRGLRGELFF. DNA for the CDR3: TGTGCCAGCAGTTTAAATCGGGGTTTGCGCGGGGAGCTGTTTTTT. The chain combines TRBV27 with TRBJ2-2; a weak D match, TRBD2 (5 bases). Germline CDR1 MNHEY, CDR2 SMNVEV (reference sequence). The CDR3 sequence is 15 residues long. Trimming shortened V by 2 bases and J by 7 bases, and 14 bases separated the two germline ends.

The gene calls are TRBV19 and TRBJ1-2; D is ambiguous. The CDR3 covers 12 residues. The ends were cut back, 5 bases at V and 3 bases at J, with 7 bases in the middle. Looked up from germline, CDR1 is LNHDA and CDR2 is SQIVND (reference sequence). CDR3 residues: CASSQRYYGYTF. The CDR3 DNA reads TGTGCCAGTAGTCAACGATACTATGGCTACACCTTC.

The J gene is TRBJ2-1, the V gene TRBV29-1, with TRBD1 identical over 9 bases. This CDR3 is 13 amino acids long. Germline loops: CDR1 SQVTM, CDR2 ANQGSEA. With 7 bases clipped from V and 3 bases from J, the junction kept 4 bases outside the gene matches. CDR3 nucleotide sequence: TGCAGCGCTCAGACAGGGGGCTACAATGAGCAGTTCTTC. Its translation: CSAQTGGYNEQFF.

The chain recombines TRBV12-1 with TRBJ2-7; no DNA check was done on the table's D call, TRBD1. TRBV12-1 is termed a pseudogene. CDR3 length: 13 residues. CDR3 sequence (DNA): TGTGCCAGCAGCGCGTACAGGGGCTACGAGCAGTACTTC. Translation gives CASSAYRGYEQYF.